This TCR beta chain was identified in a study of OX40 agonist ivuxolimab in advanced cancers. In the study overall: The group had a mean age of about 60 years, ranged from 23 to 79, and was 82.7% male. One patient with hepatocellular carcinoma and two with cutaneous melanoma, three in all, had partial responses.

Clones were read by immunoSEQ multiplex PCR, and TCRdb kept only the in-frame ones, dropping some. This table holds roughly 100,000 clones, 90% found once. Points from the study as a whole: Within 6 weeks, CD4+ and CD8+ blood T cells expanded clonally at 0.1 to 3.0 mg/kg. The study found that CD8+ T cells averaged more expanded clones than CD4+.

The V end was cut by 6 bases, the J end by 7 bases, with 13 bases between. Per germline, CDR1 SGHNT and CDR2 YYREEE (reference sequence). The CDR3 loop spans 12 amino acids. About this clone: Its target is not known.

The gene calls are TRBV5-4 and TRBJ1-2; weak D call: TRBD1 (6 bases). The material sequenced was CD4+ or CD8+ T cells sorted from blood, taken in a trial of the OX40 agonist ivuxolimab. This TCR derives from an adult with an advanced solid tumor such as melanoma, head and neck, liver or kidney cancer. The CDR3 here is CASTIGGVGYTF. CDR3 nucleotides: TGTGCCAGCACCATAGGGGGGGTTGGCTACACCTTC. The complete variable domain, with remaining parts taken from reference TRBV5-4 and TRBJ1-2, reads ETGVTQSPTHLIKTRGQQVTLRCSSQSGHNTVSWYQQALGQGPQFIFQYYREEENGRGNFPPRFSGLQFPNYSSELNVNALELDDSALYLCASTIGGVGYTFGSGTRLTVV.